This is a list of T cell receptor beta chains from one sample in a study of blood T cell repertoires in COVID-19. TCRdb's table, derived via immunoSEQ multiplex PCR, lists solely in-frame clones and lacks some. The data show roughly 330,000 clones, roughly 90% seen once. The sequencing input was peripheral blood. These receptors came from a man aged 18 to 30 who had recovered from COVID-19. Each CDR3 is given with its conserved first and last residue. Fields, in order: J gene, V gene, clone size, D gene, CDR3 DNA, CDR3 protein. A D gene is named only where the DNA matches it firmly. The size field is filled for only some rows; it gives once, few, many or a size class.

J: TRBJ2-1
V: TRBV11-3
size: NA
D: NA
DNA: TGTGCCAGCAGCTTATATCAGTACAATGAGCAGTTCTTC
CDR3: CASSLYQYNEQFF

J: TRBJ2-7
V: TRBV6-5
size: NA
D: NA
DNA: TGTGCCAGAAGGGGCCAGGCGCTATCCTACGAGCAGTACTTC
CDR3: CARRGQALSYEQYF

J: TRBJ2-7
V: TRBV5-5
size: NA
D: TRBD2
DNA: TGTGCCAGCAGCTTGGCGGGGGGGCCGTTGTACGAGCAGTACTTC
CDR3: CASSLAGGPLYEQYF

J: TRBJ1-6
V: TRBV2
size: few
D: NA
DNA: TGTGCCAGCAGACTGGACAGTTCCTCCTATAATTCACCCCTCCACTTT
CDR3: CASRLDSSSYNSPLHF

J: TRBJ2-3
V: TRBV21-1
size: NA
D: NA
DNA: TGTGCCAGCAGCATTAAATTTAAGGGACAGCCTAGCACAGATACGCAGTATTTT
CDR3: CASSIKFKGQPSTDTQYF

J: TRBJ1-2
V: TRBV6-5
size: NA
D: TRBD1
DNA: TGTGCCAGCAGTACAAACAGGGGGGGGAACTATGGCTACACCTTC
CDR3: CASSTNRGGNYGYTF

J: TRBJ2-7
V: TRBV18
size: once
D: TRBD2
DNA: TGTGCCAGCTCACCACTAGGACTAGCGGGAGACGAGCAGTACTTC
CDR3: CASSPLGLAGDEQYF

J: TRBJ1-1
V: TRBV7-9
size: NA
D: NA
DNA: TGTGCCAGCAGCTTAGGTTCGGGGGGCAGGAACACTGAAGCTTTCTTT
CDR3: CASSLGSGGRNTEAFF

J: TRBJ1-5
V: TRBV2
size: NA
D: TRBD1
DNA: TGTGCCAGCAGTGACTCGGACAGGAATCAGCCCCAGCATTTT
CDR3: CASSDSDRNQPQHF

J: TRBJ2-5
V: TRBV5-4
size: NA
D: TRBD2
DNA: TGTGCCAGCTCCCGTGGGGGGACTAGCGGACAAGAGACCCAGTACTTC
CDR3: CASSRGGTSGQETQYF

J: TRBJ1-2
V: TRBV11-2
size: NA
D: NA
DNA: TGTGCCAGCGCCGGGCAGCGGGATGGCTACACCTTC
CDR3: CASAGQRDGYTF

J: TRBJ2-7
V: TRBV25-1
size: NA
D: TRBD2
DNA: TGTGCCAGCATGTCTAGCGGGAGTGGCGAGCAGTACTTC
CDR3: CASMSSGSGEQYF

J: TRBJ2-1
V: TRBV19
size: NA
D: TRBD1
DNA: TGTGCCAGTAGGGAGACAGGGCAGGGAAATGAGCAGTTCTTC
CDR3: CASRETGQGNEQFF

J: TRBJ1-2
V: TRBV7-8
size: NA
D: NA
DNA: TGTGCCAGCAGCTCAAAAAAAGGGGGGGACGGGGCCTACTATGGCTACACCTTC
CDR3: CASSSKKGGDGAYYGYTF

J: TRBJ2-7
V: TRBV5-6
size: NA
D: NA
DNA: TGTGCCAGCAGCGAAGGGGTAGACTCCTACGAGCAGTACTTC
CDR3: CASSEGVDSYEQYF

J: TRBJ1-1
V: TRBV30
size: NA
D: NA
DNA: TGTGCCTGGATCGGGGAGTACGGGGCTTTCTTT
CDR3: CAWIGEYGAFF

J: TRBJ1-2
V: TRBV12-5
size: NA
D: TRBD1
DNA: TGTGCTAGTGGTTTGGTAGGGGACAGGATCTATGGCTACACCTTC
CDR3: CASGLVGDRIYGYTF

J: TRBJ1-2
V: TRBV30
size: NA
D: TRBD1
DNA: TGTGCCTGGAAGCTCCGGGACAGGGACTATGGCTACACCTTC
CDR3: CAWKLRDRDYGYTF

J: TRBJ1-1
V: TRBV6-5
size: NA
D: TRBD1
DNA: TGTGCCAGCAGTTACTCAGAGGGGGCGCGGAACACTGAAGCTTTCTTT
CDR3: CASSYSEGARNTEAFF

J: TRBJ2-1
V: TRBV30
size: NA
D: TRBD2
DNA: TGTGCCGTCCGACTAGCGGGAGTATACGAGCAGTTCTTC
CDR3: CAVRLAGVYEQFF

J: TRBJ2-7
V: TRBV30
size: NA
D: NA
DNA: TGTGCCTGGGTCAGAGGCTTCGAGCAGTACTTC
CDR3: CAWVRGFEQYF

J: TRBJ2-2
V: TRBV18
size: NA
D: NA
DNA: TGTGCCAGCTCACCTCAGACACTTGCAAACACCGGGGAGCTGTTTTTT
CDR3: CASSPQTLANTGELFF

J: TRBJ1-6
V: TRBV6-5
size: NA
D: NA
DNA: TGTGCCAGCAGAGGAGGGACGGGTTCACCCCTCCACTTT
CDR3: CASRGGTGSPLHF

J: TRBJ1-1
V: TRBV10-1
size: few
D: NA
DNA: TGCGCCAGCAGTAACACGTACGGGGGTCACACTGAAGCTTTCTTT
CDR3: CASSNTYGGHTEAFF

J: TRBJ1-1
V: TRBV27
size: NA
D: NA
DNA: TGTGCCAGCAGACGGAAAGAAGACAGGAGAGCTTTCTTT
CDR3: CASRRKEDRRAFF

J: TRBJ2-7
V: TRBV12-5
size: NA
D: TRBD1
DNA: TGTGCTAGTGGTTTGGCTACAGGGGGATTGTACGAGCAGTACTTC
CDR3: CASGLATGGLYEQYF

J: TRBJ2-3
V: TRBV2
size: NA
D: TRBD2
DNA: TGTGCCAGCAGCCCCAGGACTAGCGGCACAGATACGCAGTATTTT
CDR3: CASSPRTSGTDTQYF

J: TRBJ2-1
V: TRBV7-9
size: few
D: TRBD1
DNA: TGTGCCAGCAGCTTTGCCCGGACAGGGAGAAATGAGCAGTTCTTC
CDR3: CASSFARTGRNEQFF

J: TRBJ1-2
V: TRBV6-2/TRBV6-3
size: NA
D: TRBD1
DNA: TGTGCCAGCAGCAATGAGGACAGGGGGAGGATCTATGGCTACACCTTC
CDR3: CASSNEDRGRIYGYTF

J: TRBJ2-1
V: TRBV5-1
size: NA
D: TRBD2
DNA: TGCGCCAGCAGCTCTCTCAAAGCGGGAGGGGCTAGCTCCTACAATGAGCAGTTCTTC
CDR3: CASSSLKAGGASSYNEQFF

J: TRBJ2-5
V: TRBV7-3
size: NA
D: NA
DNA: TGTGCCAGCAGCTCTACATACGGCAGGCAAGAGACCCAGTACTTC
CDR3: CASSSTYGRQETQYF

J: TRBJ2-5
V: TRBV11-2
size: few
D: NA
DNA: TGTGCCAGCAGCCGGGGAGAGTTACTAGAGACCCAGTACTTC
CDR3: CASSRGELLETQYF

J: TRBJ1-5
V: TRBV27
size: once
D: NA
DNA: TGTGCCAGCAGTTCCCGAGAAAATCAGCCCCAGCATTTT
CDR3: CASSSRENQPQHF

J: TRBJ1-2
V: TRBV14
size: NA
D: NA
DNA: TGTGCCAGCAGCCAAGAGAACAAATTCTATGGCTACACCTTC
CDR3: CASSQENKFYGYTF

J: TRBJ2-3
V: TRBV5-6
size: NA
D: NA
DNA: TGTGCCAGCAGCTTGGAGGCGGTAAGCACAGATACGCAGTATTTT
CDR3: CASSLEAVSTDTQYF

J: TRBJ2-7
V: TRBV6-1
size: NA
D: NA
DNA: TGTGCCAGCAGTGAAGTAGGGGTCGAGCAGTACTTC
CDR3: CASSEVGVEQYF

J: TRBJ2-7
V: TRBV10-3
size: NA
D: NA
DNA: TGTGCCGCTCTAGGGGGGGGCGAAAGCTCCTACGAGCAGTACTTC
CDR3: CAALGGGESSYEQYF

J: TRBJ1-1
V: TRBV19
size: NA
D: NA
DNA: TGTGCCAGTAGTTTCCTAGGGGGAACTGAAGCTTTCTTT
CDR3: CASSFLGGTEAFF

J: TRBJ2-7
V: TRBV29-1
size: NA
D: NA
DNA: TGCAGCGTGGAGGGACAGACGATCTACGAGCAGTACTTC
CDR3: CSVEGQTIYEQYF

J: TRBJ1-1
V: TRBV7-9
size: NA
D: NA
DNA: TGTGCCAGCAGCTTAGGGGCAGAGAACACTGAAGCTTTCTTT
CDR3: CASSLGAENTEAFF

J: TRBJ2-6
V: TRBV6-2/TRBV6-3
size: NA
D: TRBD1
DNA: TGTGCCAGCAGTTACTTCAGGGGGCGGGTCTCTGGGGCCAACGTCCTGACTTTC
CDR3: CASSYFRGRVSGANVLTF

J: TRBJ1-1
V: TRBV11-3
size: NA
D: TRBD1
DNA: TGTGCCAGCAGACAGGGGGCCACTGAAGCTTTCTTT
CDR3: CASRQGATEAFF

J: TRBJ1-5
V: TRBV27
size: NA
D: NA
DNA: TGTGCCAGCAGTCCATCAGGGGAGCCCCAGCATTTT
CDR3: CASSPSGEPQHF

J: TRBJ2-7
V: TRBV6-5
size: NA
D: NA
DNA: TGTGCCAGCGGAATGGGGGGTAGGAAGCAGTACTTC
CDR3: CASGMGGRKQYF

J: TRBJ2-7
V: TRBV10-3
size: NA
D: TRBD1
DNA: TGTGCCATCAGGGGGACAGACCCTACTTACTACGAGCAGTACTTC
CDR3: CAIRGTDPTYYEQYF

J: TRBJ1-1
V: TRBV7-9
size: once
D: NA
DNA: TGTGCCAGCAGCACCGGACAGCCGGGAATGGCTGAAGCTTTCTTT
CDR3: CASSTGQPGMAEAFF

J: TRBJ2-7
V: TRBV7-2
size: few
D: NA
DNA: TGTGCCAGCAGCTTAGGAGAACAGGGGGGGTCTTACGAGCAGTACTTC
CDR3: CASSLGEQGGSYEQYF

J: TRBJ1-2
V: TRBV29-1
size: NA
D: TRBD1
DNA: TGCAGCGCCAGGACAGGGATGGCTGGCTACACCTTC
CDR3: CSARTGMAGYTF